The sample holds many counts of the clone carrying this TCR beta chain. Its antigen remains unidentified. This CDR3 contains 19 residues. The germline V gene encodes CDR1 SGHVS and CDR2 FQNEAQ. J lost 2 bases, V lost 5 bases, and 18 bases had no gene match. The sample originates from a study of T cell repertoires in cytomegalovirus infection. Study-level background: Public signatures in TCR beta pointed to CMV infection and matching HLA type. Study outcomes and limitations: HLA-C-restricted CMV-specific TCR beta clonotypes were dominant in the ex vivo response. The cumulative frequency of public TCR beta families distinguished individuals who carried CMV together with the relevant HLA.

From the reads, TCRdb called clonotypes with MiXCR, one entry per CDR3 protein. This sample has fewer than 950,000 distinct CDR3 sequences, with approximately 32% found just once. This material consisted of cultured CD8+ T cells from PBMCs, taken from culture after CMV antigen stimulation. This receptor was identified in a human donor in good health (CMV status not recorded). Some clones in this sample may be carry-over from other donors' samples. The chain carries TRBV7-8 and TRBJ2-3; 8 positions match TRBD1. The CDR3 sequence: CASSVDRGDPLVHTDTQYF. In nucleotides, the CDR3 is TGTGCCAGCAGCGTAGACAGGGGCGATCCCTTAGTACACACAGATACGCAGTATTTT.